These 3 T cell receptor beta chains were all obtained from the same sample, sequenced in a study of blood T cell repertoires in COVID-19. Only in-frame clones appear in the TCRdb table, and some are missing; sequencing was by immunoSEQ multiplex PCR. The sample holds hundreds of thousands of clones, around 80% seen once. The source material was peripheral blood. These receptor sequences come from an elderly woman with acute or convalescent COVID-19.

The chain uses TRBV25-1 and TRBJ1-4, with TRBD1 identical over 11 bases. From germline, CDR1 is MGHDK and CDR2 SYGVNS. V gave up 6 bases and J gave up 0 bases; unmatched junction bases: 0. This CDR3 has 15 amino acids. The CDR3 nucleotides are TGTGCCAGCAGGGGACAGGGGGCAACTAATGAAAAACTGTTTTTT. It translates to CASRGQGATNEKLFF. Full variable domain (missing parts from reference TRBV25-1 and TRBJ1-4): EADIYQTPRYLVIGTGKKITLECSQTMGHDKMYWYQQDPGMELHLIHYSYGVNSTEKGDLSSESTVSRIRTEHFPLTLESARPSHTSQYLCASRGQGATNEKLFFGSGTQLSVL.

The chain is built from TRBV7-9 and TRBJ1-1; TRBD1 aligns across 11 bases. Germline values: CDR1 SEHNR, CDR2 FQNEAQ (reference sequence). Trimming removed 6 bases from V and 4 bases from J; junction bases left unmatched: 7. The CDR3 totals 15 residues. CDR3 region: CASSPGQGGPTEAFF. For the CDR3, the DNA is TGTGCCAGCAGTCCGGGACAGGGGGGTCCCACTGAAGCTTTCTTT.

This chain uses TRBV6-6 with TRBJ1-2, with 8 bases fitting TRBD1. V was clipped by 5 bases and J by 3 bases; unmatched bases: 11. CDR1 and CDR2 from the germline V gene are MNHNY and SVGAGI (reference sequence). The CDR3 length is 16 residues. CDR3 DNA sequence: TGTGCCAGCAGTCGGGTACAAACACAGGGGGACTATGGCTACACCTTC. The encoded protein is CASSRVQTQGDYGYTF.